Below, 16 T cell receptor beta chains from the same sample are listed, as sequenced in a study of blood T cell repertoires in COVID-19. TCRdb's table, derived via immunoSEQ multiplex PCR, lists solely in-frame clones and lacks some. The sample contains about 210,000 clones, roughly 80% of which appear only once. The material sequenced was peripheral blood. These receptors all stem from a middle-aged woman with active or convalescent COVID-19.

This chain links TRBV19 with TRBJ1-2; TRBD1 matches 7 bases. V dropped 3 bases and J dropped 8; count of bases not matched to a gene: 9. The CDR3 has 14 residues. The germline gives CDR1 LNHDA, CDR2 SQIVND (reference sequence). CDR3: CASSMSDRPGGYTF. For the CDR3, the DNA is TGTGCCAGTAGTATGTCGGACAGGCCGGGGGGCTACACCTTC.

The chain carries TRBV7-9 and TRBJ2-5; 9 positions match TRBD1. The CDR3 is made up of 17 amino acids. CDR1 SEHNR and CDR2 FQNEAQ come from the germline V gene (reference sequence). The junction had 13 bases not matched to a gene; V was cut back by 3 bases and J by 5 bases. The CDR3 sequence: CASSFSSGRQGVETQYF. CDR3 DNA: TGTGCCAGCAGCTTTTCATCTGGGCGACAGGGGGTGGAGACCCAGTACTTC. Full variable domain (rest looked up from reference TRBV7-9 and TRBJ2-5): DTGVSQNPRHKITKRGQNVTFRCDPISEHNRLYWYRQTLGQGPEFLTYFQNEAQLEKSRLLSDRFSAERPKGSFSTLEIQRTEQGDSAMYLCASSFSSGRQGVETQYFGPGTRLLVL.

V usage is TRBV11-3 and J usage is TRBJ2-3; D perhaps matches TRBD1 (6 bases). Germline V gene data show CDR1 as SGHNT and CDR2 as YENEEA. CDR3 length: 15 residues. Trimming removed 4 bases at V and 0 bases at J, with 11 bases between. The CDR3 DNA is TGTGCCAGCAGCTCCTACCAGGGGAGCACAGATACGCAGTATTTT. This translates into CASSSYQGSTDTQYF.

This rearrangement joins TRBV7-2 to TRBJ2-7; 9 positions agree with TRBD1. Looked up from germline, CDR1 is SGHTA and CDR2 is FQGNSA. The J segment lost 4 bases and the V segment lost 4 bases, leaving 5 bases of the junction unmatched. The CDR3 contains 14 residues. This chain's CDR3 is CASSYDRGVYEQYF. In DNA, the CDR3 is TGTGCCAGCAGCTACGACAGGGGGGTTTACGAGCAGTACTTC.

This clone was counted a single time. The rearrangement links TRBV18 to TRBJ2-1; D unclear. Germline V CDR1 and CDR2: KGHSH, LQKENI. This CDR3 spans 12 amino acids. V lost 1 base to trimming and J lost 7 bases, with 5 bases between them. The CDR3, as DNA: TGTGCCAGCTCACCACGACATAATGAGCAGTTCTTC. Translating gives CASSPRHNEQFF.

The rearrangement joins TRBV5-6 to TRBJ1-4; D call uncertain. Germline V gene sequence: CDR1 SGHDT, CDR2 YYEEEE. The CDR3 loop spans 15 amino acids. V dropped 0 bases and J dropped 7 bases, with 13 bases sitting between them. The CDR3 region is CASSLVGGKGEKLFF. The CDR3 DNA is TGTGCCAGCAGCTTGGTCGGAGGCAAGGGTGAAAAACTGTTTTTT.

The genes are TRBV12-5 and TRBJ2-1; tentatively, D is TRBD2 (6 bases). Germline V gene sequence: CDR1 LGHNT, CDR2 FRNRAP. The CDR3 runs 16 residues. V lost 1 base to trimming and J lost 12 bases, with 22 bases between them. Here the CDR3 DNA reads TGTGCTAGTGGTTTGGCACGTGGGGGGACCTTCGTTCGGCAGTTCTTC. This translates into CASGLARGGTFVRQFF.

The rearrangement joins TRBV30 to TRBJ2-3, with 9 bases matching TRBD2. Losses at the gene ends were 5 bases for V and 3 bases for J; bases not matched to a gene: 6. Germline V gene sequence: CDR1 GTSNPN, CDR2 SVGIG (reference sequence). The CDR3 extends over 14 amino acids. The CDR3 here is CAWGSGSRTDTQYF. For the CDR3, the DNA is TGTGCCTGGGGTAGCGGGAGTAGGACAGATACGCAGTATTTT.

The gene calls are TRBV2 and TRBJ1-1, with D tentatively TRBD1 (6 bases). Germline lookup yields CDR1 SNHLY and CDR2 FYNNEI. Trimming removed 6 bases at V and 11 bases at J, with 13 bases between. The CDR3 loop spans 11 amino acids. The CDR3 region has the DNA TGTGCCAGCAGGTGGGACACGGCGGCTTTCTTT. Its protein is CASRWDTAAFF.

The rearrangement uses TRBV10-3 and TRBJ2-1; D is possibly TRBD2 (6 bases). Germline-derived CDR1 and CDR2 are ENHRY and SYGVKD. The CDR3 is 13 residues long. The V end lost 8 bases, the J end lost 7 bases, and 15 bases lay between the germline ends. The CDR3 loop reads CAIGISGTNEQFF. The CDR3 coding sequence is TGTGCCATCGGAATTAGCGGTACTAATGAGCAGTTCTTC.

The chain carries TRBV24-1 and TRBJ2-7; perhaps TRBD2 as D (6 bases). The CDR3 runs 15 residues. Germline V gene sequence: CDR1 KGHDR, CDR2 SFDVKD. The V and J ends lost 5 bases and 0 bases respectively, with 13 bases between them. The CDR3 sequence: CATSGSGASSYEQYF. CDR3 sequence (DNA): TGTGCCACCAGTGGTAGCGGTGCGAGCTCCTACGAGCAGTACTTC.

The chain's CDR3 is CASSILAGIYEQYF. The CDR3 DNA is TGTGCCAGCTCGATTCTAGCGGGTATCTACGAGCAGTACTTC. The chain combines TRBV6-6 with TRBJ2-7; 8 bases align to TRBD2. Germline CDR1 reads MNHNY; CDR2 reads SVGAGI (reference sequence). V lost 8 bases to trimming and J lost 3 bases; unmatched junction nucleotides: 9. CDR3 length equals 14 residues.

To note about this clone: A read error may account for a junction end that differs from germline. Here the CDR3 reads CASSLGRGGQGASEQFF. CDR3 nucleotides: TGTGCTAGCAGCTTAGGTCGGGGGGGACAGGGGGCAAGTGAGCAGTTCTTC. The V and J genes are TRBV7-7 and TRBJ2-1, with TRBD1 matching 12 bases. Germline V CDR1 and CDR2: SSHAT, FNYEAQ (reference sequence). The CDR3 is made up of 17 amino acids. The full variable domain, completed using reference TRBV7-7 and TRBJ2-1, is GAGVSQSPRYKVTKRGQDVTLRCDPISSHATLYWYQQALGQGPEFLTYFNYEAQPDKSGLPSDRFSAERPEGSISTLTIQRTEQRDSAMYRCASSLGRGGQGASEQFFGPGTRLTVL.

The chain links TRBV4-1 to TRBJ1-5, with 8 nucleotides matching TRBD1. There are 15 residues in the CDR3. Germline assignment: CDR1 MGHRA and CDR2 YSYEKL. The V gene end was trimmed by 3 bases and the J gene end by 9 bases; junction bases not matched to a gene: 10. CDR3 nucleotide sequence: TGCGCCAGCAGCCAGAGAGGACAGGGATTTCGGCCCCAGCATTTT. Translated: CASSQRGQGFRPQHF.

The CDR3 nucleotides are TGTGCCACCAGCAGTTCCAGGGGATTCAATGAAAAACTGTTTTTT. Amino acids: CATSSSRGFNEKLFF. V gene TRBV15 combines with J gene TRBJ1-4, with D maybe TRBD1 (6 bases). The CDR3 totals 15 residues. V dropped 3 bases and J dropped 5 bases, with 13 bases sitting between them. The germline V gene has CDR1 LNHNV and CDR2 YYDKDF (reference sequence).

V is TRBV9 and J is TRBJ1-5, with 7 positions matching TRBD1. Losses at the gene ends were 0 bases for V and 0 bases for J; bases not matched to a gene: 0. Germline V CDR1 and CDR2: SGDLS, YYNGEE. This CDR3 has 15 residues. The CDR3 loop reads CASSVEGASNQPQHF. The CDR3 DNA follows: TGTGCCAGCAGCGTAGAGGGGGCTAGCAATCAGCCCCAGCATTTT.